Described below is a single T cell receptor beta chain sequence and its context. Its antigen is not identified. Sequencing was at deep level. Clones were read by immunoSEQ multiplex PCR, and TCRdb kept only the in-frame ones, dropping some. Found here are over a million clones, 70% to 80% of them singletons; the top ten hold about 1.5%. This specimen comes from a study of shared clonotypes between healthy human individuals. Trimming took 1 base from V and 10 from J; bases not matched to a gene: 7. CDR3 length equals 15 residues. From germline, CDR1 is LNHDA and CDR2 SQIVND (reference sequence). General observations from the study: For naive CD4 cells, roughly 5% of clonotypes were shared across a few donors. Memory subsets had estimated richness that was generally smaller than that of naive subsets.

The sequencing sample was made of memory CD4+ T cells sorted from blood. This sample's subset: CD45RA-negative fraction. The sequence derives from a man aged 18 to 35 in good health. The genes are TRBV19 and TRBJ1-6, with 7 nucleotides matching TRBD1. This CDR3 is CASSIAAIGGSPLHF. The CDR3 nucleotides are TGTGCCAGTAGTATAGCTGCAATAGGGGGCTCACCCCTCCACTTT.